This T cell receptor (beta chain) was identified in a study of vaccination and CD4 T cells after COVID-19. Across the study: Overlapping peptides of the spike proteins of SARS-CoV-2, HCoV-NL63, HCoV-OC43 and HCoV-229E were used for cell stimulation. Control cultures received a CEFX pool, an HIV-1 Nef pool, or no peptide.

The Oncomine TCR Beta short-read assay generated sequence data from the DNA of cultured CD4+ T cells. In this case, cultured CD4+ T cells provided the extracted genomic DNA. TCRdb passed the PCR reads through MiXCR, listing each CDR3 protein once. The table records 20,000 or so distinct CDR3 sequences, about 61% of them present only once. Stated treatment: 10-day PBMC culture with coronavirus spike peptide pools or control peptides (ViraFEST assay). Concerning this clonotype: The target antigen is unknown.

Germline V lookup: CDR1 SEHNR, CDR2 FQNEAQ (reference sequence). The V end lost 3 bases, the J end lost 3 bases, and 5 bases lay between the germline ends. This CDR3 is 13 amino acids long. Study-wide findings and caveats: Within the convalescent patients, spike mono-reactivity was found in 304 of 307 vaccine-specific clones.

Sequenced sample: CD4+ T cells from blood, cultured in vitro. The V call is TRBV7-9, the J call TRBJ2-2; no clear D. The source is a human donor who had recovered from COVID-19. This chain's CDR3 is CASSFIDTGELFF. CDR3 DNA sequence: TGTGCCAGCAGCTTTATAGACACCGGGGAGCTGTTTTTT.